This T cell receptor beta chain was documented in a study of regulatory T cells in long-lasting Graves disease. Background on the study: By definition, persistent Graves' disease involved antithyroid drugs for over 5 years alongside positive TSH receptor antibodies.

Study-wide findings and caveats: Because few samples were included, accuracy may have been lower. When disease was persistent, TRBV28, TRBJ1-2 and TRBJ2-5 were the favored segments.

This clonotype has at least ten counts. What it binds is not known. The time point denotes: persistent/refractory GD, antithyroid drugs over 5 years with positive TRAb. PBMC-extracted RNA yielded the TCR library. Germline V gene sequence: CDR1 LGHNT, CDR2 FRNRAP. This CDR3 has 13 residues. V was clipped by 2 bases and J by 5 bases, with 9 bases between them. Construction of TCR beta libraries relied on iRepertoire HTBI primers and on Arm-PCR targeting CDR3 regions. Original methodology: Throughout the samples, researchers identified roughly 59 TRBV and 14 TRBJ segments. TCRdb re-called the multiplex PCR reads through MiXCR, storing one row per CDR3 protein. TCRdb, rather than the study authors, made the V and J calls. The sample yields roughly 400,000 distinct CDR3 sequences, roughly 20% seen once.

The receptor's source is a female donor with Graves disease. The V gene is TRBV12-5, the J gene TRBJ1-1; possible D gene TRBD1, 6 bases. This material consisted of peripheral blood mononuclear cells (PBMCs), taken when the disease was refractory, from a patient treated with antithyroid drugs. The CDR3 region is CASGLQGGTEAFF. CDR3 in DNA: TGTGCTAGTGGTTTGCAAGGGGGAACTGAAGCTTTCTTT.